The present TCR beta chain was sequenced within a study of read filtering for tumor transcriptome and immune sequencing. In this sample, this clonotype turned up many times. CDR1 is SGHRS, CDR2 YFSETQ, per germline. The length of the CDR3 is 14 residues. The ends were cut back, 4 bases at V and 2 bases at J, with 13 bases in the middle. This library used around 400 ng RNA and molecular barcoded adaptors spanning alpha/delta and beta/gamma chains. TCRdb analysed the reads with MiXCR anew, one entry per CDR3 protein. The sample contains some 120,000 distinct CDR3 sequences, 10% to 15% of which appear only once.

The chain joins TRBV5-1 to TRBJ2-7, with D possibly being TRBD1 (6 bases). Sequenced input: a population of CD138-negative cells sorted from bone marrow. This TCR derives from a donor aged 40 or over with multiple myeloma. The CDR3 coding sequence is TGCGCCAGCAGCCCGGACAGATTACCCTACGAGCAGTACTTC. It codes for CASSPDRLPYEQYF.